A single sample gave rise to the 5 T cell receptor beta chains below, sequenced in a study of blood T cell repertoires in COVID-19. Sequencing used immunoSEQ multiplex PCR; TCRdb keeps in-frame clones, though not all of them. The sample shows 360,000 or so clones, roughly 89% of them seen only once. Sequences were obtained from PBMCs or T cells enriched from blood (not recorded which). These receptor sequences come from a woman aged 30 to 39 who had recovered from COVID-19.

The table lists this clone with a count of one. The CDR3 reads CASSLWLGQGNQPQHF. Written as DNA, the CDR3 is TGTGCCAGCAGTTTATGGCTCGGACAGGGCAATCAGCCCCAGCATTTT. The genes are TRBV28 and TRBJ1-5; TRBD1 aligns across 7 bases. J gave up 2 bases and V 0 bases, and 4 bases lay outside the gene matches. CDR3 size: 16 residues. In germline, CDR1 is MDHEN, CDR2 SYDVKM.

The V call is TRBV11-2, the J call TRBJ2-3, with 7 bases identical to TRBD1. The V segment lost 8 bases and the J segment 7 bases; nucleotides outside the gene matches: 15. This CDR3 comprises 15 residues. The V gene's germline CDR1 is SGHAT and CDR2 FQNNGV. The CDR3 spells CASVHEVKDRYTQYF. For the CDR3, the DNA is TGTGCCAGCGTCCATGAGGTGAAGGACAGGTATACGCAGTATTTT.

The chain carries TRBV30 and TRBJ2-3; D possibly corresponds to TRBD2 (7 bases). Germline V gene lookup returns CDR1 GTSNPN and CDR2 SVGIG (reference sequence). The CDR3 spans 14 residues. V was trimmed by 0 bases and J by 4 bases, leaving 11 bases between them. The CDR3 coding sequence is TGTGCCTGGAGTGTAGGGGGGGCGGCAGATACGCAGTATTTT. Protein sequence: CAWSVGGAADTQYF.

This chain connects TRBV19 to TRBJ2-3; D perhaps matches TRBD2 (6 bases). The CDR3 is 16 amino acids. The V gene's germline CDR1 is LNHDA and CDR2 SQIVND (reference sequence). Trimming removed 3 bases at V and 4 bases at J, with 17 bases between. The CDR3 DNA sequence: TGTGCCAGTAGTATGGGGGGAAGAGGGCTATCAGATACGCAGTATTTT. This translates into CASSMGGRGLSDTQYF.

The chain carries TRBV6-2 or TRBV6-3 and TRBJ2-1; 7 nucleotides line up with TRBD1. Germline V CDR1 and CDR2: MNHEY, SVGEGT. This CDR3 has 16 residues. Unmatched junction bases numbered 6, after V lost 2 bases and J lost 2 bases. CDR3 coding DNA: TGTGCCAGCAGTTACCCTAGGGGGCGCGCCTACAATGAGCAGTTCTTC. Amino acid sequence: CASSYPRGRAYNEQFF.